This TCR beta chain came from a study of blood T cell repertoires in COVID-19. Per the original methods: Amplification with reference gene primers provided the estimates of nucleated cell counts. Only in-frame clones appear in the TCRdb table, and some are missing; sequencing was by immunoSEQ multiplex PCR. D and trimming come from the DNA, and the V and J calls and clone size come from that table. The table records more than 200,000 clones, less than 90% of them present only once. The germline V gene encodes CDR1 SNHLY and CDR2 FYNNEI. The CDR3 is 13 residues long. V lost 10 bases and J 5 bases, leaving 15 bases between the germline ends.

The chain employs TRBV2 and TRBJ1-5; the D is unclear. The receptor comes from a woman aged 45 to 65 with acute or convalescent COVID-19. Sequenced sample: peripheral blood. The CDR3: CATRRRGDQPQHF. In DNA form, the CDR3 reads TGTGCCACCCGCCGGCGGGGTGATCAGCCCCAGCATTTT.